This T cell receptor beta chain was captured by sequencing in a study of blood T cell repertoires in COVID-19. Study at large: Acute and convalescent COVID-19 samples came from the United States, Italy and Spain. The analysed material was cDNA or gDNA that came from T cells, B-cell-depleted T cells, or PBMCs.

In the original workflow: Nucleated cell counts were estimated from reference gene primer amplification. Sequenced by immunoSEQ multiplex PCR; TCRdb stores in-frame clones only, minus some. V and J calls and clone size are those listed in that table; D and trimming were worked out from the DNA. Seen here are about 200,000 clones, less than 90% observed once, and the top ten hold around 2.2%. With 3 bases removed from V and 2 bases from J, the gap between germline ends came to 12 bases. The germline gives CDR1 MNHEY, CDR2 SMNVEV (reference sequence). CDR3 length equals 15 residues. Specimen: peripheral blood. This sequence was found in a woman aged 45-65 years with acute or convalescent COVID-19. This rearrangement joins TRBV27 to TRBJ2-3; a possible D gene is TRBD2 (5 bases). CDR3 protein: CASSFWRAHTDTQYF. For the CDR3, the DNA is TGTGCCAGCAGTTTTTGGCGGGCCCACACAGATACGCAGTATTTT.